One sample yielded the 32 T cell receptor beta chains listed below, sequenced in a study of T cells in Graves' hyperthyroidism and ophthalmopathy. Amplified TCR beta CDR3 regions derived from RNA transcripts. The HTBI primer set served for first-round RT-PCR of the TCR CDR3. From the multiplex PCR reads, TCRdb called clonotypes with MiXCR, one entry per CDR3 protein. The table lists 750,000 to 900,000 distinct CDR3 sequences, 38% of them singletons. Material: blood. All receptors derive from a man aged 18-30 years with Graves' hyperthyroidism.

This sequence joins TRBV29-1 and TRBJ1-2, with 8 bases lining up with TRBD1. J was trimmed by 8 bases and V by 8 bases; bases with no gene match: 13. This CDR3 comprises 13 residues. Germline lookup yields CDR1 SQVTM and CDR2 ANQGSEA. The CDR3 spells CSPDGQGGLGYTF. The CDR3 coding sequence is TGCAGCCCCGACGGACAGGGAGGGTTAGGCTACACCTTC.

This clonotype was seen repeatedly, ten times or more. The CDR3 reads CASSSHGGTEAFF. In DNA, the CDR3 is TGTGCCAGCAGCTCACACGGGGGCACTGAAGCTTTCTTT. The chain uses TRBV7-2 and TRBJ1-1; tentative D call: TRBD1 (5 bases). The CDR3 covers 13 residues. Germline V gene data show CDR1 as SGHTA and CDR2 as FQGNSA. The germline V and J ends were trimmed by 4 bases and 4 bases, with 10 bases remaining between them.

Ten or more counts support this clonotype. The rearrangement links TRBV13 to TRBJ2-5; D is perhaps TRBD2 (6 bases). The germline V and J ends were trimmed by 4 bases and 5 bases, with 17 bases remaining between them. Germline CDR1 reads PRHDT; CDR2 reads FYEKMQ (reference sequence). The CDR3 consists of 15 residues. CDR3 sequence: CASSYFRGRRETQYF. CDR3 nucleotides: TGTGCCAGCAGCTATTTTCGGGGGAGAAGGGAGACCCAGTACTTC.

Worth noting for this clonotype: A single base separates this from a much larger clone, so it may be a read error. The chain is built from TRBV7-2 and TRBJ1-1; 10 positions match TRBD1. Germline loops: CDR1 SGHTA, CDR2 FQGNSA. There are 13 residues in the CDR3. The CDR3 DNA sequence: TGTGCCAGCGGCGGACAGGGGGTCACTGAAGCTCTCTTT. Amino acids: CASGGQGVTEALF.

This clonotype was picked up many times. The V and J genes are TRBV7-8 and TRBJ2-7; no definite D call. Per germline, CDR1 SGHVS and CDR2 FQNEAQ. V was clipped by 1 base and J by 2 bases, with 9 bases between them. The CDR3 spans 14 residues. This chain's CDR3 is CASSLEVGAYEQYF. The CDR3 DNA reads TGTGCCAGCAGCTTAGAGGTCGGTGCCTACGAGCAGTACTTC.

This clonotype was counted only a few times. The chain uses TRBV6-2 or TRBV6-3 and TRBJ1-1, with a possible D match to TRBD1 (6 bases). V lost 2 bases, J lost 0 bases, and 19 bases lay in between. Germline CDR1 is MNHEY and CDR2 is SVGEGT. The CDR3 has 18 amino acids. CDR3 DNA: TGTGCCAGCAGTTACGCGACTTCTTACAGGGCAATGAACACTGAAGCTTTCTTT. This sequence encodes CASSYATSYRAMNTEAFF.

This chain joins TRBV9 and TRBJ1-5, with D perhaps matching TRBD1 (6 bases). The CDR3 is made up of 16 amino acids. Trimming stripped 7 bases from V and 0 bases from J, with 17 bases between. CDR1 is SGDLS, CDR2 YYNGEE, per germline. CDR3 DNA sequence: TGTGCCAGCTCACCATCTAGGGGGGATAGCAATCAGCCCCAGCATTTT. It translates to CASSPSRGDSNQPQHF.

This clonotype was picked up a small number of times. This sequence joins TRBV4-2 and TRBJ1-4; no definite D call. V was clipped by 1 base and J by 14 bases, with 17 bases between them. The CDR3 sequence is 14 residues long. Germline V gene data show CDR1 as LGHNA and CDR2 as YNFKEQ. DNA for the CDR3: TGTGCCAGCAGCCAAGCGGCCACTGAGCGAAGGCTGTTTTTT. Translation gives CASSQAATERRLFF.

J is TRBJ2-2 and V is TRBV7-9; TRBD2 aligns across 12 bases. V shed 5 bases, J shed 6 bases, and the junction held 13 bases outside the gene matches. The germline CDR1 and CDR2 sequences are SEHNR and FQNEAQ (reference sequence). This CDR3 contains 18 residues. The CDR3 region has the DNA TGTGCCAGCAGCCCGCTAGCGGGGGGGCTGGATAATTCCGGGGAGCTGTTTTTT. Its translation: CASSPLAGGLDNSGELFF.

This clonotype was seen ten or more times. The chain uses TRBV5-1 and TRBJ2-2; 9 bases match TRBD2. CDR3 length: 18 amino acids. V was clipped by 4 bases and J by 3 bases; unmatched bases: 13. CDR1 and CDR2 from the germline V gene are SGHRS and YFSETQ. The CDR3 DNA reads as TGCGCCAGCAGCCCGGGCGGGAGGGCAGCTTCGCACACCGGGGAGCTGTTTTTT. This encodes CASSPGGRAASHTGELFF.

This chain connects TRBV7-8 to TRBJ1-5; D ambiguous. Germline CDR1 is SGHVS and CDR2 is FQNEAQ. This CDR3 spans 12 amino acids. V was shortened by 7 bases and J by 7 bases, with 11 bases between the two germline ends. The CDR3 is CASIQRGQPQHF. DNA of the CDR3: TGTGCCAGCATCCAACGGGGACAGCCCCAGCATTTT.

The table lists this clonotype with a few counts. The J gene is TRBJ2-7, the V gene TRBV19, with D tentatively TRBD1 (6 bases). Germline CDR1 LNHDA, CDR2 SQIVND (reference sequence). CDR3 length equals 13 residues. Trimming stripped 5 bases from V and 5 bases from J, with 13 bases between. CDR3 loop: CASSRAGANEQYF. CDR3 nucleotides: TGTGCCAGTAGTCGGGCAGGGGCGAACGAGCAGTACTTC.

The chain carries TRBV29-1 and TRBJ1-2, with TRBD1 as a possible D gene (6 bases). The ends were cut back, 3 bases at V and 8 bases at J, with 10 bases in the middle. The germline V gene has CDR1 SQVTM and CDR2 ANQGSEA. There are 11 residues in the CDR3. The CDR3 sequence: CSVDTGKGYTF. The CDR3 DNA follows: TGCAGCGTTGATACAGGGAAGGGCTACACCTTC. Complete variable domain (other parts from reference TRBV29-1 and TRBJ1-2): SAVISQKPSRDICQRGTSLTIQCQVDSQVTMMFWYRQQPGQSLTLIATANQGSEATYESGFVIDKFPISRPNLTFSTLTVSNMSPEDSSIYLCSVDTGKGYTFGSGTRLTVV.

V and J are TRBV5-1 and TRBJ1-1; no clear D gene. V was pared by 7 bases and J by 1 base, with 11 bases between. This CDR3 is built from 13 residues. The germline CDR1 and CDR2 sequences are SGHRS and YFSETQ. The DNA for the CDR3 is TGCGCCAGCGTGCTACTGGGGAACACTGAAGCTTTCTTT. This translates into CASVLLGNTEAFF.

V gene TRBV4-1 combines with J gene TRBJ1-2; D may be TRBD1 (6 bases). The ends were cut back, 3 bases at V and 8 bases at J, with 22 bases in the middle. This CDR3 has 16 residues. Germline V gene data show CDR1 as MGHRA and CDR2 as YSYEKL. This CDR3 reads CASSQARGGGEGGYTF. The CDR3 nucleotides read TGCGCCAGCAGCCAGGCCCGTGGCGGGGGCGAGGGAGGCTACACCTTC.

In DNA, the CDR3 is TGTGCCAGCAGCCGAGGGACTAGCGGGAGGGCCGGAGAGACCCAGTACTTC. Encoded protein: CASSRGTSGRAGETQYF. V is TRBV6-1 and J is TRBJ2-5; 16 positions agree with TRBD2. Trimming at V came to 6 bases and at J to 4 bases, leaving 8 bases not matched to a gene. The CDR3 runs 17 residues. Germline CDR1 and CDR2: MNHNS and SASEGT.

The genes are TRBV9 and TRBJ2-5, with D possibly TRBD2 on 6 matching bases. Per germline, CDR1 SGDLS and CDR2 YYNGEE. The V and J ends lost 2 bases and 5 bases respectively, with 13 bases between them. This CDR3 spans 14 amino acids. The CDR3 is CASSVLGGWETQYF. The CDR3 DNA reads as TGTGCCAGCAGCGTTTTGGGGGGTTGGGAGACCCAGTACTTC.

The CDR3 bases are TGCAGTGCTGAGGGGCAGGCAGGCCTAGTCGAGCAGTACTTC. This gives the protein CSAEGQAGLVEQYF. The genes are TRBV20-1 and TRBJ2-7; D assignment may be TRBD1 or TRBD2 (5 bases each). This CDR3 has 14 residues. V lost 5 bases to trimming and J lost 6 bases, with 20 bases between them. Per the germline V gene, CDR1 is DFQATT and CDR2 is SNEGSKA (reference sequence).

The chain carries TRBV6-6 and TRBJ1-1; D is possibly TRBD1 (5 bases). V was trimmed by 6 bases and J by 3 bases, leaving 17 bases between them. Germline lookup yields CDR1 MNHNY and CDR2 SVGAGI (reference sequence). There are 15 residues in the CDR3. The CDR3 here is CASSRRGLGDTEAFF. The CDR3 bases are TGTGCCAGCAGCCGCCGGGGTTTAGGGGACACTGAAGCTTTCTTT.

This clonotype was seen ten or more times. V usage is TRBV29-1 and J usage is TRBJ1-1; D is ambiguous. Deletions cut 6 bases from V and 1 base from J, with 9 bases between. The CDR3 is made up of 12 amino acids. Looked up from germline, CDR1 is SQVTM and CDR2 is ANQGSEA. The CDR3 DNA reads as TGCAGCGTATCACAGAGGAACACTGAAGCTTTCTTT. Encoded protein: CSVSQRNTEAFF.

This clonotype was observed at least ten times. This chain links TRBV7-9 with TRBJ1-5; no clear D gene. The germline gives CDR1 SEHNR, CDR2 FQNEAQ (reference sequence). This CDR3 has 13 amino acids. V was shortened by 1 base and J by 3 bases, with 4 bases between the two germline ends. The DNA for the CDR3 is TGTGCCAGCAGCTTAGGCTACAATCAGCCCCAGCATTTT. This encodes CASSLGYNQPQHF.

This clonotype was detected ten times or more. The chain recombines TRBV4-2 with TRBJ1-1; the D is unclear. CDR3 length equals 14 residues. V lost 0 bases, J lost 1 base, and 6 bases lay in between. The germline V gene has CDR1 LGHNA and CDR2 YNFKEQ. The CDR3 sequence: CASSQESANTEAFF. CDR3 coding DNA: TGTGCCAGCAGCCAAGAGTCAGCGAACACTGAAGCTTTCTTT.

Many counts were recorded for this clonotype. The chain carries TRBV7-9 and TRBJ1-3, with unresolved D. The CDR3 loop spans 14 amino acids. Deletions cut 1 base from V and 8 bases from J, with 12 bases between. Germline values: CDR1 SEHNR, CDR2 FQNEAQ (reference sequence). The CDR3 sequence: CASSLDHPWDTIYF. DNA for the CDR3: TGTGCCAGCAGCTTAGACCACCCTTGGGACACCATATATTTT.

With respect to this clonotype: A junction boundary mismatches the germline segment, possibly from a read error. The chain carries TRBV7-8 and TRBJ1-1; maybe TRBD1 (5 bases). The CDR3 has 17 amino acids. Germline assignment: CDR1 SGHVS and CDR2 FQNEAQ. CDR3 region: CASSQTSPGQMNTEAFF. For the CDR3, the DNA is TGCGCCAGCAGCCAAACCTCCCCGGGGCAGATGAACACTGAAGCTTTCTTT.

As for this clonotype: Possible read error: a much larger clone is one base away. The rearrangement uses TRBV2 and TRBJ2-7, with 8 bases lining up with TRBD2. CDR3 length: 15 amino acids. The germline V gene has CDR1 SNHLY and CDR2 FYNNEI. V lost 3 bases to trimming and J lost 5 bases; unmatched junction nucleotides: 9. CDR3 residues: CASSDGAGDYHEQYF. CDR3 in DNA: TGTGCCAGCAGTGACGGAGCGGGGGACTACCACGAGCAGTACTTC.

In this sample, this clonotype turned up a few times. The chain couples TRBV5-5 to TRBJ1-2; D is ambiguous. CDR1 and CDR2 from the germline V gene are SGHKS and YYEKEE (reference sequence). The CDR3 has 15 amino acids. V lost 0 bases and J lost 8, with 17 bases in between. The CDR3 sequence: CASSLGSRALWGYTF. CDR3 sequence (DNA): TGTGCCAGCAGCTTGGGATCGAGGGCCCTCTGGGGCTACACCTTC.

To note about this clonotype: One junction end does not reproduce the germline sequence, and a read error may be involved. In nucleotides, the CDR3 is TGCGCCAGCAGCCGAATCACAGGGGCCGGGGCCAACGTCCTGGCTTTC. Translation gives CASSRITGAGANVLAF. The rearrangement links TRBV4-1 to TRBJ2-6, with 7 bases identical to TRBD1. CDR3 length equals 16 residues. Germline V gene sequence: CDR1 MGHRA, CDR2 YSYEKL.

The chain is built from TRBV3-1 and TRBJ1-2, with D tentatively TRBD1 (6 bases). CDR1 is LGHDT and CDR2 is YNNKEL in the germline V gene (reference sequence). This CDR3 contains 14 residues. Trimming left V 0 bases short and J 5 bases short, with 10 bases between. CDR3 nucleotides: TGTGCCAGCAGCCAAGATCAAGGGGGGTATGGCTACACCTTC. This sequence encodes CASSQDQGGYGYTF.

Notes on this clonotype: Being one base from a much bigger clone, this may be a read error. The genes are TRBV19 and TRBJ1-5; D is undetermined. Germline CDR1 reads LNHDA; CDR2 reads SQIVND (reference sequence). CDR3 size: 13 residues. The V and J ends lost 5 bases and 9 bases respectively, with 14 bases between them. The CDR3 loop is CASSHTLVRPQHF. The CDR3 nucleotides read TGTGCCAGTAGTCATACACTCGTTCGGCCCCAGCATTTT.

The V gene is TRBV19, the J gene TRBJ1-2; D unclear. Germline V gives CDR1 LNHDA, CDR2 SQIVND (reference sequence). V lost 3 bases, J lost 8 bases, and 13 bases lay in between. This CDR3 is built from 13 residues. As DNA, the CDR3 is TGTGCCAGTAGTATGGAGTTAGGTCTGGGCTACACCTTC. Translating it yields CASSMELGLGYTF.

V usage is TRBV29-1 and J usage is TRBJ1-2; the D gene is possibly TRBD1 (6 bases). Germline CDR1 SQVTM, CDR2 ANQGSEA. CDR3 length equals 11 residues. V was shortened by 6 bases and J by 4 bases, with 9 bases between the two germline ends. CDR3 region: CSVDRSYGYTF. In nucleotides, the CDR3 is TGCAGCGTAGACAGGAGCTATGGCTACACCTTC.

This clonotype has more than one count but fewer than ten. The DNA for the CDR3 is TGCAGTTCTCGACAGGGGACGAACACTGAAGCTTTCTTT. Translating it yields CSSRQGTNTEAFF. The chain employs TRBV20-1 and TRBJ1-1; 8 bases align to TRBD1. Germline CDR1 DFQATT, CDR2 SNEGSKA (reference sequence). V was pared by 8 bases and J by 1 base, with 6 bases of the junction left unmatched. This CDR3 contains 13 residues.